These 30 T cell receptor beta chains share one sample of origin, sequenced in a study of patients and donors after allogeneic stem cell transplantation. TCRdb re-analysed the RT-PCR reads in MiXCR, keeping a single row per CDR3 protein. The sample consists of some 960,000 distinct CDR3 sequences, 18% of them appearing once. Sample: blood, either unsorted or a sorted T cell fraction (not recorded which). The receptors were gathered from a human donor who was either an allogeneic HSCT recipient or a stem cell or donor lymphocyte infusion donor (not recorded which). It is not recorded whose cells these are; they may come from a transplant donor.

This clonotype was counted a few times. V is TRBV30 and J is TRBJ2-7, with 12 bases fitting TRBD1. The CDR3 contains 16 residues. Germline loops: CDR1 GTSNPN, CDR2 SVGIG (reference sequence). V was pared by 5 bases and J by 5 bases, with 13 bases of the junction left unmatched. Here the CDR3 reads CAWDRNSGTGGNEQYF. The CDR3 DNA is TGTGCCTGGGATCGAAATTCCGGGACAGGGGGCAACGAGCAGTACTTC.

The chain recombines TRBV5-1 with TRBJ1-3; 8 bases are shared with TRBD1. Per the germline V gene, CDR1 is SGHRS and CDR2 is YFSETQ. The CDR3 consists of 16 residues. The ends lost 2 bases at V and 2 bases at J; junction bases unmatched: 6. The CDR3 DNA sequence: TGCGCCAGCAGCTTAATTCAGGGGGCGGCTGGAAACACCATATATTTT. Encoded protein: CASSLIQGAAGNTIYF.

The chain combines TRBV7-2 with TRBJ1-4; D unresolved. Germline CDR1 reads SGHTA; CDR2 reads FQGNSA. The CDR3 consists of 16 residues. The germline V and J ends were trimmed by 2 bases and 0 bases, with 10 bases remaining between them. The CDR3, as DNA: TGTGCCAGCAGCTTAAAAGGGTCCCCAACTAATGAAAAACTGTTTTTT. It is translated as CASSLKGSPTNEKLFF.

CDR3 in DNA: TGCAGTGCTACCGGGACGCCGGCGAAAGGAAATTCACCCCTCCACTTT. This translates into CSATGTPAKGNSPLHF. The V gene is TRBV20-1, the J gene TRBJ1-6; possibly TRBD1 for D (5 bases). The V gene's germline CDR1 is DFQATT and CDR2 SNEGSKA (reference sequence). This CDR3 region has 16 residues. V lost 4 bases and J 7 bases, leaving 20 bases between the germline ends.

The DNA of the CDR3 is TGTGCCAGCAGCTCATCCGGGACAGGGGTGGATGAGCAGTTCTTC. Protein sequence: CASSSSGTGVDEQFF. The V call is TRBV3-1, the J call TRBJ2-1; 10 bases match TRBD1. Unmatched junction bases numbered 9, after V lost 5 bases and J lost 8 bases. The CDR3 length is 15 residues. Germline V gives CDR1 LGHDT, CDR2 YNNKEL (reference sequence).

This rearrangement joins TRBV20-1 to TRBJ2-7; perhaps D is TRBD1 or TRBD2 (6 bases each). Trimming left V 0 bases short and J 3 bases short, with 15 bases between. CDR3 length equals 15 residues. Germline CDR1 reads DFQATT; CDR2 reads SNEGSKA (reference sequence). CDR3: CSARDLPEGGYEQYF. The CDR3 DNA is TGCAGTGCTAGAGATCTCCCCGAGGGGGGCTACGAGCAGTACTTC.

The table lists this clonotype with a few counts. V gene TRBV20-1 combines with J gene TRBJ2-5; a possible D gene is TRBD1 (6 bases). Germline V lookup: CDR1 DFQATT, CDR2 SNEGSKA (reference sequence). The CDR3 spans 13 residues. CDR3 loop: CSINRDTQETQYF. The CDR3 nucleotides are TGCAGCATCAACCGGGACACTCAAGAGACCCAGTACTTC.

The V gene is TRBV4-2, the J gene TRBJ2-1; D unclear. Germline CDR1 and CDR2: LGHNA and YNFKEQ. The CDR3 consists of 15 residues. V was shortened by 3 bases and J by 2 bases, with 11 bases between the two germline ends. The CDR3 DNA follows: TGTGCCAGCAGCCAGACCACGGAACCCTACAATGAGCAGTTCTTC. Translated: CASSQTTEPYNEQFF.

This clonotype was detected only a few times. The rearrangement uses TRBV5-6 and TRBJ1-1; tentatively, D is TRBD1 (5 bases). This CDR3 has 12 residues. Germline V CDR1 and CDR2: SGHDT, YYEEEE. V dropped 4 bases and J dropped 7 bases, with 11 bases sitting between them. CDR3 sequence: CASSAGRVEAFF. In nucleotides, the CDR3 is TGTGCCAGCAGCGCGGGACGGGTTGAAGCTTTCTTT.

This chain connects TRBV9 to TRBJ2-7, with D possibly TRBD1 on 6 matching bases. V lost 0 bases and J lost 5, with 15 bases in between. Germline-derived CDR1 and CDR2 are SGDLS and YYNGEE. The length of the CDR3 is 15 residues. The CDR3 spells CASSVGWQGSHEQYF. In nucleotides, the CDR3 is TGTGCCAGCAGCGTAGGTTGGCAGGGGAGCCACGAGCAGTACTTC. The full variable domain, completed using reference TRBV9 and TRBJ2-7, is DSGVTQTPKHLITATGQRVTLRCSPRSGDLSVYWYQQSLDQGLQFLIQYYNGEERAKGNILERFSAQQFPDLHSELNLSSLELGDSALYFCASSVGWQGSHEQYFGPGTRLTVT.

This clonotype was observed a handful of times. This sequence joins TRBV9 and TRBJ2-6; 8 nucleotides agree with TRBD1. The J segment lost 7 bases and the V segment lost 2 bases, leaving 5 bases of the junction unmatched. Per the germline V gene, CDR1 is SGDLS and CDR2 is YYNGEE. The CDR3 sequence is 15 residues long. CDR3 sequence reads: CASSVRDRGANVLTF. Written as DNA, the CDR3 is TGTGCCAGCAGCGTCCGTGACAGGGGAGCCAACGTCCTGACTTTC.

The rearrangement links TRBV12-3 or TRBV12-4 to TRBJ1-2; 8 bases align to TRBD1. After removal of 3 bases from V and 6 bases from J, the junction contained 3 bases not matched to a gene. The CDR3 covers 13 residues. In DNA, the CDR3 is TGTGCCAGCAGTTTCGACAGGGGAAATGGCTACACCTTC. It specifies CASSFDRGNGYTF.

The chain combines TRBV15 with TRBJ2-7; D is undetermined. Trimming pared 2 bases from V and 6 bases from J, leaving 11 bases between. Germline V gene data show CDR1 as LNHNV and CDR2 as YYDKDF (reference sequence). The CDR3 sequence is 13 residues long. The CDR3 coding sequence is TGTGCCACCAGCAGAACTCTAGTCTCCGAGCAGTACTTC. Translated: CATSRTLVSEQYF.

This clonotype was recorded a few times. The chain links TRBV20-1 to TRBJ1-2; D might be TRBD1 (6 bases). From germline, CDR1 is DFQATT and CDR2 SNEGSKA (reference sequence). V lost 2 bases to trimming and J lost 6 bases, with 13 bases between them. This CDR3 spans 13 amino acids. CDR3 in amino acids: CSARFSRGDGYTF. As DNA, the CDR3 is TGCAGTGCTAGATTTTCCAGGGGAGATGGCTACACCTTC.

This sequence joins TRBV10-3 and TRBJ1-1; 8 nucleotides align to TRBD1. Looked up from germline, CDR1 is ENHRY and CDR2 is SYGVKD. CDR3 length equals 13 residues. Trimming cost V 4 bases and J 4 bases; bases outside gene matches: 2. The CDR3 loop reads CAISGTGGTEAFF. CDR3 nucleotide sequence: TGTGCCATCAGTGGAACAGGGGGCACTGAAGCTTTCTTT.

This clonotype was observed many times. This chain joins TRBV12-3 or TRBV12-4 and TRBJ2-1; D tentatively reads TRBD1 or TRBD2 (5 bases each). V was clipped by 1 base and J by 2 bases, with 12 bases between them. This CDR3 region has 16 residues. This CDR3 is CASSLVTLGAYNEQFF. In DNA, the CDR3 is TGTGCCAGCAGTTTAGTGACTCTGGGGGCCTACAATGAGCAGTTCTTC.

This clonotype was recorded at least ten times. A read error may account for a junction end that differs from germline. The genes are TRBV5-1 and TRBJ1-1; 9 bases match TRBD1. The CDR3 contains 14 residues. Germline loops: CDR1 SGHRS, CDR2 YFSETQ. In nucleotides, the CDR3 is TGTGCCAGCAGCCCCGGACAGGGGAGAACTGAAGCTTTCTTT. The encoded protein is CASSPGQGRTEAFF.

This clonotype came up many times. V and J are TRBV9 and TRBJ2-7; D possibly corresponds to TRBD1 (6 bases). The CDR3 length is 14 residues. Germline loops: CDR1 SGDLS, CDR2 YYNGEE. V lost 0 bases and J 4 bases, leaving 11 bases between the germline ends. The CDR3 DNA follows: TGTGCCAGCAGCGTAGCTGTCAGGGGATACGAGCAGTACTTC. Amino acids: CASSVAVRGYEQYF.

A few counts support this clonotype. The chain carries TRBV4-2 and TRBJ2-2; D possibly uses TRBD1 or TRBD2 (5 bases each). CDR3 length: 16 residues. Trimming removed 1 base at V and 1 base at J, with 10 bases between. Germline CDR1 is LGHNA and CDR2 is YNFKEQ. The CDR3 spells CASSQVSRGNTGELFF. CDR3 bases: TGTGCCAGCAGCCAAGTGTCGAGGGGGAACACCGGGGAGCTGTTTTTT.

The chain carries TRBV28 and TRBJ2-2; unclear D gene. This CDR3 is built from 14 residues. In germline, CDR1 is MDHEN, CDR2 SYDVKM. The V end was cut by 5 bases, the J end by 4 bases, with 11 bases between. The CDR3 DNA reads TGTGCCAGCAGTCTCCCGGGCCGCACCGGGGAGCTGTTTTTT. Its protein product is CASSLPGRTGELFF. The full variable domain, completed using reference TRBV28 and TRBJ2-2, is DVKVTQSSRYLVKRTGEKVFLECVQDMDHENMFWYRQDPGLGLRLIYFSYDVKMKEKGDIPEGYSVSREKKERFSLILESASTNQTSMYLCASSLPGRTGELFFGEGSRLTVL.

Concerning this clonotype itself: A junction end diverges from the germline sequence, so it may reflect a read error. This CDR3 reads CASSLAGGSGSQYF. CDR3 in DNA: TGTGCCAGCAGCCTAGCGGGAGGGTCAGGGTCCCAGTACTTC. The V gene is TRBV7-2, the J gene TRBJ2-5; TRBD2 agrees at 12 bases. The CDR3 has 14 residues. Germline CDR1 and CDR2: SGHTA and FQGNSA.

This clonotype appeared a few times. The rearrangement joins TRBV12-3 or TRBV12-4 to TRBJ1-5; D gene uncertain. V was cut by 7 bases and J by 0 bases, with 13 bases left in between. This CDR3 comprises 15 residues. The DNA for the CDR3 is TGTGCCAGCACCCTCGGAGGTAATAGCAATCAGCCCCAGCATTTT. It yields the protein CASTLGGNSNQPQHF.

The chain uses TRBV6-1 and TRBJ1-5, with D possibly matching TRBD1 (6 bases). The V gene lost 6 bases and the J gene lost 5 bases, with 11 bases spanning the gap. The CDR3 spans 13 residues. From germline, CDR1 is MNHNS and CDR2 SASEGT. In nucleotides, the CDR3 is TGTGCCAGCAGCAGGGGAATGGATCAGCCCCAGCATTTT. This translates into CASSRGMDQPQHF.

The gene calls are TRBV2 and TRBJ2-7; D is uncertain. This CDR3 comprises 13 residues. The V end lost 0 bases, the J end lost 4 bases, and 7 bases lay between the germline ends. CDR1 SNHLY and CDR2 FYNNEI come from the germline V gene. This CDR3 is CASSEAHGYEQYF. CDR3 nucleotide sequence: TGTGCCAGCAGTGAAGCCCACGGATACGAGCAGTACTTC.

At least ten counts were recorded for this clonotype. In DNA, the CDR3 is TGTGCCATCAGTGAGGTGCGGGACGAGCAGTACTTC. Translated: CAISEVRDEQYF. The rearrangement joins TRBV10-3 to TRBJ2-7; a possible D gene is TRBD2 (5 bases). The V and J ends lost 2 bases and 5 bases respectively, with 7 bases between them. CDR1 is ENHRY, CDR2 SYGVKD, per germline. This CDR3 region has 12 residues.

The chain links TRBV6-1 to TRBJ2-7; TRBD1 or TRBD2 may be the D gene (7 bases each). The V end was cut by 5 bases, the J end by 6 bases, with 23 bases between. Germline V gives CDR1 MNHNS, CDR2 SASEGT. There are 16 residues in the CDR3. The CDR3 loop is CASSRTINRGGSEQYF. CDR3 DNA sequence: TGTGCCAGCAGTCGTACTATCAACAGGGGAGGGAGCGAGCAGTACTTC.

The rearrangement uses TRBV12-5 and TRBJ1-2; tentatively, D is TRBD1 (6 bases). CDR1 is LGHNT, CDR2 FRNRAP, per germline. The V gene lost 6 bases and the J gene lost 6 bases, with 14 bases spanning the gap. The CDR3 consists of 13 residues. CDR3 region: CASGLTGRDGYTF. DNA for the CDR3: TGTGCTAGTGGCCTGACAGGACGGGATGGCTACACCTTC.

This clonotype was detected a few times. This chain links TRBV27 with TRBJ2-7, with 7 bases fitting TRBD1. V dropped 4 bases and J dropped 1; count of bases not matched to a gene: 4. CDR1 is MNHEY and CDR2 is SMNVEV in the germline V gene (reference sequence). The CDR3 loop spans 14 amino acids. The CDR3 is CASSYATGSYEQYF. The CDR3 nucleotides are TGTGCCAGCAGTTACGCGACAGGGTCCTACGAGCAGTACTTC.

The table lists this clonotype with a few counts. The gene calls are TRBV6-4 and TRBJ2-2; 10 nucleotides line up with TRBD2. Trimming at V came to 3 bases and at J to 8 bases, leaving 6 bases not matched to a gene. This CDR3 has 15 residues. CDR1 MRHNA and CDR2 SNTAGT come from the germline V gene. CDR3 sequence reads: CASSERAGGPGELFF. The CDR3 DNA follows: TGTGCCAGCAGTGAGCGAGCGGGGGGGCCGGGGGAGCTGTTTTTT.

This clonotype appeared a few times. V usage is TRBV20-1 and J usage is TRBJ1-1, with unresolved D. This CDR3 spans 14 amino acids. The germline V gene has CDR1 DFQATT and CDR2 SNEGSKA (reference sequence). V lost 7 bases and J 0 bases, leaving 15 bases between the germline ends. CDR3 in amino acids: CSGAPGLLNTEAFF. CDR3 sequence (DNA): TGCAGTGGCGCGCCCGGACTGCTGAACACTGAAGCTTTCTTT.